This entry is about one T cell receptor (beta chain). What it binds is unknown. The sample contains more than one DNA sequence encoding this CDR3. This record belongs to a study of OX40 agonist ivuxolimab in advanced cancers. Study summary: Of the participants, under 50% had some prior anti-PD-1, anti-PD-L1 or anti-CTLA-4 therapy, which was allowed. Study-wide points: With doses of 0.1 to 3.0 mg/kg, CD4+ and CD8+ blood T cells had undergone clonal expansion by week 6.

Assay used: immunoSEQ multiplex PCR; TCRdb lists only in-frame clones, some missing. The table includes fewer than 65,000 clones, 80% to 90% detected once. The CDR3 runs 13 residues. Germline lookup yields CDR1 GTSNPN and CDR2 SVGIG (reference sequence). The V and J ends lost 0 bases and 1 base respectively, with 5 bases between them. The clonotype comes from an adult with an advanced solid tumor such as melanoma, head and neck, liver or kidney cancer. This sample comprised CD4+ or CD8+ T cells sorted from blood, obtained in a trial of the OX40 agonist ivuxolimab. V usage is TRBV30 and J usage is TRBJ2-3; D is perhaps TRBD1 (5 bases). CDR3 sequence: CAWSVQGTDTQYF. The CDR3 coding sequence is TGTGCCTGGAGTGTACAGGGCACAGATACGCAGTATTTT. Looking up the rest from reference TRBV30 and TRBJ2-3 gives the full variable domain: SQTIHQWPATLVQPVGSPLSLECTVEGTSNPNLYWYRQAAGRGLQLLFYSVGIGQISSEVPQNLSASRPQDRQFILSSKKLLLSDSGFYLCAWSVQGTDTQYFGPGTRLTVL.